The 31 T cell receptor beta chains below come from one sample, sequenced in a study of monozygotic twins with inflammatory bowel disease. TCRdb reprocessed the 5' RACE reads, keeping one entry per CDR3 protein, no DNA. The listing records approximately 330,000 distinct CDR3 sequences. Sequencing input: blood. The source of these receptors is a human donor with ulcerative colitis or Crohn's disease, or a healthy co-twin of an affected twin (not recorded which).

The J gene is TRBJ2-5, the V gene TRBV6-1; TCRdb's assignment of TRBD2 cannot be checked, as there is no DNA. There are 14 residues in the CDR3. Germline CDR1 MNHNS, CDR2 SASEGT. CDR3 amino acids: CASNRGLAEETQYF.

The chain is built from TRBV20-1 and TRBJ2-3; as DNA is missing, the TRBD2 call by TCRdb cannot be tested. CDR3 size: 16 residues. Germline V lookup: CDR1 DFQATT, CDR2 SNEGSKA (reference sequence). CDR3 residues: CSARVAGGPRTDTQYF.

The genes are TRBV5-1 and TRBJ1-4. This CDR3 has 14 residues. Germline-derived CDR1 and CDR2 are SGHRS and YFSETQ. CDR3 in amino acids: CASRSPGNNEKLFF. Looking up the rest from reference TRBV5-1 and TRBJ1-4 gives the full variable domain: KAGVTQTPRYLIKTRGQQVTLSCSPISGHRSVSWYQQTPGQGLQFLFEYFSETQRNKGNFPGRFSGRQFSNSRSEMNVSTLELGDSALYLCASRSPGNNEKLFFGSGTQLSVL.

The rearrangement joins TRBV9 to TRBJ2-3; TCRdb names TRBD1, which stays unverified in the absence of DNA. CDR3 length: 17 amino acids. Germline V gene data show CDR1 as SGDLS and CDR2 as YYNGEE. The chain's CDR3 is CASSGPRGAGGTDTQYF.

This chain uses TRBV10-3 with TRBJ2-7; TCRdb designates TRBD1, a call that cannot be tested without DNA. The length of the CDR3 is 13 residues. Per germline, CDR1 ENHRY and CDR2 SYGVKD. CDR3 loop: CAISQQVSYEQYF.

This chain's CDR3 is CSASIAGGFSSYNEQFF. The chain carries TRBV20-1 and TRBJ2-1; TCRdb's D call, TRBD2, is unchecked because there is no DNA. The CDR3 spans 17 residues. The germline gives CDR1 DFQATT, CDR2 SNEGSKA (reference sequence).

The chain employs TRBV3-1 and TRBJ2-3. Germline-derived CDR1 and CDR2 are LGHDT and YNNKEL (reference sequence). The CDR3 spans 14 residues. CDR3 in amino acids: CASSHFSGMDTQYF.

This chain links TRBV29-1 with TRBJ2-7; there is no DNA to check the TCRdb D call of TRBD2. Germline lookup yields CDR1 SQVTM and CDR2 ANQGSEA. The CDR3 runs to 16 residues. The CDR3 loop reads CSVEGSLLAGGSEQYF.

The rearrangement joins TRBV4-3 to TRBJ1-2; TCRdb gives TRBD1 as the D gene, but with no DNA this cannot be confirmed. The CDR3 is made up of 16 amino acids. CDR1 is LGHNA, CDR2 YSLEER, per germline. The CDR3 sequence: CASSQEPGTGDYGYTF.

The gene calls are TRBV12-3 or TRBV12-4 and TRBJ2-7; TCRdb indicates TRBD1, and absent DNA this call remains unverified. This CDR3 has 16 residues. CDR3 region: CASSLEGDRRPYEQYF.

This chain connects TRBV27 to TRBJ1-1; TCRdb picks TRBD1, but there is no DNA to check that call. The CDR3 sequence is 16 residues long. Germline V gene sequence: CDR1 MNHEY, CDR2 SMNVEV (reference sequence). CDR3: CASSSSGAAANTEAFF.

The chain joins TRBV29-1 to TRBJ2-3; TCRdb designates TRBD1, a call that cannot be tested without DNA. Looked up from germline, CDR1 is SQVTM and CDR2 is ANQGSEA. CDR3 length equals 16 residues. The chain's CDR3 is CSVDSPGQRSTDTQYF.

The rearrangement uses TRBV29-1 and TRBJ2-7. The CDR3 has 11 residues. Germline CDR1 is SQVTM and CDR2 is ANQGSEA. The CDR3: CSVGQRDEQYF.

CDR3 sequence: CASSLVRENEQFF. The chain has TRBV7-8 and TRBJ2-1; TCRdb indicates TRBD2, and absent DNA this call remains unverified. This CDR3 contains 13 residues. Per germline, CDR1 SGHVS and CDR2 FQNEAQ.

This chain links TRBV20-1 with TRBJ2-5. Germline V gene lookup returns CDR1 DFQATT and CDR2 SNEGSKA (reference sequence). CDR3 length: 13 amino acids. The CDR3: CSAKGSPLETQYF.

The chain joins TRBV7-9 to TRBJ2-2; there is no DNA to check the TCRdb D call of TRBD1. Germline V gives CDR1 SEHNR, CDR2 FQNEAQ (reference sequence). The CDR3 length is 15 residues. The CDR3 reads CASSSRQGPTGELFF.

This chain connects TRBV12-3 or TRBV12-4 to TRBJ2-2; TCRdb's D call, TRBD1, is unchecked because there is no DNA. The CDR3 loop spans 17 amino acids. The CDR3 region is CASSSTGERWNTGELFF.

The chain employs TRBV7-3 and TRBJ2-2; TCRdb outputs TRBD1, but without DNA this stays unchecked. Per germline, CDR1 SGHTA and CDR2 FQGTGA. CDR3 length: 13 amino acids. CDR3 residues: CASSINAGGELFF.

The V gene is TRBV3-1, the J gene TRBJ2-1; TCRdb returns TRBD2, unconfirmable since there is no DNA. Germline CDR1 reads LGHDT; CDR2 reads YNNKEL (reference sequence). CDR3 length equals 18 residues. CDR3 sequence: CASSQWPIVAGGSNEQFF.

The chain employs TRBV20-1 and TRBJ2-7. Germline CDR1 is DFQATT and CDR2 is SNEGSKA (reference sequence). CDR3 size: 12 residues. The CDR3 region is CSARDGPYEQYF.

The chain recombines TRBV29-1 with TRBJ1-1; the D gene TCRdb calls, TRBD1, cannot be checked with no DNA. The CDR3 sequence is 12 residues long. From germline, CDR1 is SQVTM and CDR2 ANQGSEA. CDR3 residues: CSAQGANVEAFF.

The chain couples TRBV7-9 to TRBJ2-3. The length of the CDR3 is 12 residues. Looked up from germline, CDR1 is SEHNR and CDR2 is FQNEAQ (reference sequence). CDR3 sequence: CASSHGTDTQYF.

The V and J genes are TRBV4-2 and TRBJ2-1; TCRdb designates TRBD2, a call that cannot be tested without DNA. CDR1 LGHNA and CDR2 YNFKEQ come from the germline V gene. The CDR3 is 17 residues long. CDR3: CASSERSVSGRNNEQFF.

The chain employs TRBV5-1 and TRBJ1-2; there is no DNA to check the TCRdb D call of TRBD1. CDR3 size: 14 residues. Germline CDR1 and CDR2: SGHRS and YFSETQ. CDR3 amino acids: CASSLSGGDYGYTF.

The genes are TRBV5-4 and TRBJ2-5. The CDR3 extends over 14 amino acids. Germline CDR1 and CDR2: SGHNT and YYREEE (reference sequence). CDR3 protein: CASSKEGWVETQYF.

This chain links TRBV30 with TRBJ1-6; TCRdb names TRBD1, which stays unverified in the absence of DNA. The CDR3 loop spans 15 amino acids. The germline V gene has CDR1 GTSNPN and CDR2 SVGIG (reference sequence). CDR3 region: CAWTTGQTDNSPLHF.

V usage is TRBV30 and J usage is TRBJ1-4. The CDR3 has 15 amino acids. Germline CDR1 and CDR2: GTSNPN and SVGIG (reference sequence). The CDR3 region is CAWSEGIATNEKLFF.

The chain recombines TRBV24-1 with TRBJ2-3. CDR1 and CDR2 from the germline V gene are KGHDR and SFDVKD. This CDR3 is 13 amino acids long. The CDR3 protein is CATSEERPDTQYF.

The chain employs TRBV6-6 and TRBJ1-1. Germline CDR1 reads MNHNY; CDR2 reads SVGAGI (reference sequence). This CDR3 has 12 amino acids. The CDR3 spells CASSYGGTGAFF.

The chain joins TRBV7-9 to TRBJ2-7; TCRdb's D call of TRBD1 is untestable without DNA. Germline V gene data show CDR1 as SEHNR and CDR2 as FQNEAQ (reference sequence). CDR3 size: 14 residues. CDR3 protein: CASSRGQESYEQYF.

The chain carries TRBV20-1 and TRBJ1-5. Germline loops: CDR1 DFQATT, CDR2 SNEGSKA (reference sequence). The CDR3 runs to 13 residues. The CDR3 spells CSAGLASNEPQHF.